Included here is one T cell receptor beta chain sequence, with context. Its matching antigen is unknown. Assay: immunoSEQ multiplex PCR; the TCRdb copy retains only in-frame clones and omits some. The table shows some 75,000 clones, with around 85% occurring only once. These data originate in a study of early stage breast cancer tumors. Study in general: Among roughly 12 ER+/PR+/HER2- tumors, eight were ductal, four lobular.

V lost 5 bases to trimming and J lost 6 bases, with 12 bases between them. The CDR3 covers 12 residues. Germline lookup yields CDR1 SGHRS and CDR2 YFSETQ. Study-wide findings and caveats: Tumors had approximately 2.5-fold higher T cell density and higher clonality than adjacent normal breast tissue. Chain pairing and CD4, CD8 or FOXP3 expression were not captured.

Input material: blood. The chain employs TRBV5-1 and TRBJ2-7, with D possibly matching TRBD1 (6 bases). The source is a person between 60 and 70 years old with breast cancer. CDR3 nucleotide sequence: TGCGCCAGCAGTTTAACAGGGAGCGAGCAGTACTTC. The encoded protein is CASSLTGSEQYF.